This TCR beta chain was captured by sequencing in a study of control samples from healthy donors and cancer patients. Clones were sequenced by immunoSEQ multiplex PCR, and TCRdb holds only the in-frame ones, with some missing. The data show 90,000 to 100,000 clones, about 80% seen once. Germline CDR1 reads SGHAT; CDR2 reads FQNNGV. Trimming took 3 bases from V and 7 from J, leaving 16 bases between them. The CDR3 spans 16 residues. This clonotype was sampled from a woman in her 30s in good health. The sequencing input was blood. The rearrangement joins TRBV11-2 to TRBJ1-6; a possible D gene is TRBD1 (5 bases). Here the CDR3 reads CASSLTGGYGNSPLHF. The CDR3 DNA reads TGTGCCAGCAGCTTGACCGGGGGATATGGAAATTCACCCCTCCACTTT.